The present TCR beta chain was sequenced within a study of regulatory T cells in long-lasting Graves disease. HTBI primers from iRepertoire and Arm-PCR of CDR3 regions yielded the TCR beta libraries. TCRdb ran MiXCR on the multiplex PCR reads and lists one entry per CDR3 protein. The sample includes about 560,000 distinct CDR3 sequences, 15% to 20% seen only once; the top ten take 12%. The sample's time point: newly diagnosed GD, antithyroid drugs for less than 3 months. Researchers made the TCR library from RNA that was extracted from PBMCs. It was American Thyroid Association guidelines that determined Graves' disease diagnosis. Peripheral blood, at about 10 milliliters, went into EDTA tubes. The CDR3 contains 14 residues. Germline V lookup: CDR1 DFQATT, CDR2 SNEGSKA (reference sequence). V lost 5 bases to trimming and J lost 0 bases, with 11 bases between them. The data were also submitted as part of a second study, on T cells in Graves' hyperthyroidism and ophthalmopathy. That investigation notes: Blood also contained most expanded thyroid clonotypes above 0.001.

This receptor was taken from a man aged 18 to 30 with Graves disease. The sample was peripheral blood mononuclear cells (PBMCs), taken at new diagnosis, from a patient treated with antithyroid drugs. The rearrangement uses TRBV20-1 and TRBJ1-3, with a possible D match to TRBD1 (5 bases). Here the CDR3 reads CSASGFFSGNTIYF. CDR3 bases: TGCAGTGCTTCAGGGTTCTTCTCTGGAAACACCATATATTTT.